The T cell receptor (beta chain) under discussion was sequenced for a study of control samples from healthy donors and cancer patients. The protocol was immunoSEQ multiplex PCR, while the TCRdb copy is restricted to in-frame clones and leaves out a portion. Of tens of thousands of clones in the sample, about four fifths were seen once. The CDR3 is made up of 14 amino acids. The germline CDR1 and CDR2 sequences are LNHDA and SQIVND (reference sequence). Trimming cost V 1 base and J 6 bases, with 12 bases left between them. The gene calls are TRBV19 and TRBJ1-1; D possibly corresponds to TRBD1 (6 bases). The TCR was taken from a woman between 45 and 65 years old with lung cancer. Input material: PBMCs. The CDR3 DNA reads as TGTGCCAGTAGTATAGGCCAGGGGTTGGCTGAAGCTTTCTTT. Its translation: CASSIGQGLAEAFF.